The clone carrying this T cell receptor beta chain was detected only a few times. Its antigen is as yet unknown. Unique molecular identifiers had been added to the TCR beta cDNA libraries. Some 500,000 cDNA molecules were obtained from roughly 1 to 10 million T cells. From the PCR reads, TCRdb called clonotypes with MiXCR, one entry per CDR3 protein. This table has 650,000 to 850,000 distinct CDR3 sequences, roughly 50% appearing once. This sample is drawn from a study of post-analysis software for immune sequencing data. CDR1 SQVTM and CDR2 ANQGSEA come from the germline V gene. V lost 2 bases and J lost 0; bases outside the gene matches: 9. This CDR3 spans 16 amino acids. Whole-study findings and limits: Those with multiple sclerosis, the patient group, showed significantly lower normalized Chao1 diversity than controls. About 5 TRBV segments appeared more often in patients than in controls, and TRBV5-6, TRBV5-1 and TRBV20-1 were among these.

The receptor comes from a girl under 18 with multiple sclerosis. The V call is TRBV29-1, the J call TRBJ2-7, with 8 bases aligning to TRBD1. The material sequenced was blood. The CDR3 reads CSVETQSGTGSYEQYF. DNA of the CDR3: TGCAGCGTTGAAACCCAATCCGGGACAGGCTCCTACGAGCAGTACTTC.